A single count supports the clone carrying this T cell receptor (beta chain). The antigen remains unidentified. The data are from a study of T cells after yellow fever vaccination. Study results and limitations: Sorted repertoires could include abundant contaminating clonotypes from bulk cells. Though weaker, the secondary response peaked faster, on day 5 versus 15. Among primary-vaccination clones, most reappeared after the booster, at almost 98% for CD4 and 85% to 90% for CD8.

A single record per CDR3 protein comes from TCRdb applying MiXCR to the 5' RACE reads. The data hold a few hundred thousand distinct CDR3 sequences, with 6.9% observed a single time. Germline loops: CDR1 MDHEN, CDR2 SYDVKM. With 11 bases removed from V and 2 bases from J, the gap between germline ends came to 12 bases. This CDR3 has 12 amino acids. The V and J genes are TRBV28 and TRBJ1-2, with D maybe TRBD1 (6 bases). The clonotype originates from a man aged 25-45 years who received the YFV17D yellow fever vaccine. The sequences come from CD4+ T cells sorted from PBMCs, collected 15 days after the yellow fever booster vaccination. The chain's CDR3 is CASQGGNYGYTF. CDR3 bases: TGTGCCTCACAGGGAGGAAACTATGGCTACACCTTC.